This T cell receptor beta chain derives from a study of cytomegalovirus exposure and HLA in healthy donors. The PCR had 60 Vbeta and 13 Jbeta primers. Profiled with immunoSEQ multiplex PCR; TCRdb holds only in-frame clones, not every one. The profile shows roughly 100,000 clones, approximately 83% of them singletons. V was clipped by 1 base and J by 2 bases, with 5 bases between them. CDR3 size: 14 residues. Germline V gene sequence: CDR1 KGHSH, CDR2 LQKENI. In the case of this clone: Its specificity is not known.

Study conclusions and caveats: Previous analysis showed most TCR beta V segments were productive about 87% or about 30% of the time.

This sequence was found in a man between 18 and 29 years old in good health and CMV-seronegative. Sequencing was carried out using PBMCs. The chain carries TRBV18 and TRBJ1-4; D ambiguous. CDR3 bases: TGTGCCAGCTCACCACGTTCGACTAATGAAAAACTGTTTTTT. Its protein product is CASSPRSTNEKLFF.